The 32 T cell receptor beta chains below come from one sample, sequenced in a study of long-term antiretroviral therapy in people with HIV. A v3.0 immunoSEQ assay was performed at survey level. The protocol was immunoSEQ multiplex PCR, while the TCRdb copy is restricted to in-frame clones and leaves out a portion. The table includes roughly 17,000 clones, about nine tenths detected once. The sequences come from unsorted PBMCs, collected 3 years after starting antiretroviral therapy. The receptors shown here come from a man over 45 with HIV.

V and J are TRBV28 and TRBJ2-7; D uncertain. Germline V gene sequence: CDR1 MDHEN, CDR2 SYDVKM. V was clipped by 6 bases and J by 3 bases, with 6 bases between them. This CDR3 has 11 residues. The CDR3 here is CASRYSYEQYF. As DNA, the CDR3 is TGTGCCAGCAGATACAGCTACGAGCAGTACTTC.

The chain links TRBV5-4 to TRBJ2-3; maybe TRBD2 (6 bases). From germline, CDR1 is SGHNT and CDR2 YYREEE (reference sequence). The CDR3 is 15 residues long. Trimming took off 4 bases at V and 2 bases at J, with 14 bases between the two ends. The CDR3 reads CASSGAGRNTDTQYF. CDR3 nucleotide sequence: TGTGCCAGCAGCGGCGCGGGACGAAACACAGATACGCAGTATTTT.

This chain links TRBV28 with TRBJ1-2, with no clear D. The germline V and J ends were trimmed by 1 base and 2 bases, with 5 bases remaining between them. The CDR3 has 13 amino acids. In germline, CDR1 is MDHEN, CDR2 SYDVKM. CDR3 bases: TGTGCCAGCAGTTTATCGGTGAACTATGGCTACACCTTC. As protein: CASSLSVNYGYTF.

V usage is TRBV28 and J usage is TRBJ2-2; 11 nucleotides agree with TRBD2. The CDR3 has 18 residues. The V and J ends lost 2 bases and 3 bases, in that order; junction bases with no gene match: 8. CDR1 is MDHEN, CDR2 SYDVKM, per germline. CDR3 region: CASSLGSGGAMDTGELFF. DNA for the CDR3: TGTGCCAGCAGTTTAGGTAGCGGGGGGGCAATGGACACCGGGGAGCTGTTTTTT.

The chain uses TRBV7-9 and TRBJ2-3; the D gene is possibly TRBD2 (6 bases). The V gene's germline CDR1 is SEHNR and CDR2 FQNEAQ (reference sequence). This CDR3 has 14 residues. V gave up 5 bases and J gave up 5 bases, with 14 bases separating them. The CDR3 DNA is TGTGCCAGCAGCCTTATTTCTAGCGAAGATACGCAGTATTTT. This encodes CASSLISSEDTQYF.

CDR3 in amino acids: CASSSRLADTQYF. As DNA, the CDR3 is TGTGCCAGCAGCTCGCGACTAGCGGATACGCAGTATTTT. The chain couples TRBV7-8 to TRBJ2-3; 8 positions agree with TRBD2. After removal of 4 bases from V and 6 bases from J, the junction contained 3 bases not matched to a gene. Germline values: CDR1 SGHVS, CDR2 FQNEAQ. The CDR3 is 13 amino acids.

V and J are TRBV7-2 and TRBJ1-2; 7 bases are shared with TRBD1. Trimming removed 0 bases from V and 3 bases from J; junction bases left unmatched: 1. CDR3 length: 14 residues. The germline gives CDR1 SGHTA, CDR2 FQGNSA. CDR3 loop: CASSLATGDYGYTF. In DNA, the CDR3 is TGTGCCAGCAGCTTAGCCACAGGGGACTATGGCTACACCTTC.

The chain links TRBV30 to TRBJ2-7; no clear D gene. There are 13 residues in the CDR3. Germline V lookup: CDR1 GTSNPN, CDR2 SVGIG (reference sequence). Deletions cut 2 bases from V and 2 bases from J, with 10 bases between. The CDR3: CAWSSESAYEQYF. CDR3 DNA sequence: TGTGCCTGGAGTAGCGAGAGCGCCTACGAGCAGTACTTC.

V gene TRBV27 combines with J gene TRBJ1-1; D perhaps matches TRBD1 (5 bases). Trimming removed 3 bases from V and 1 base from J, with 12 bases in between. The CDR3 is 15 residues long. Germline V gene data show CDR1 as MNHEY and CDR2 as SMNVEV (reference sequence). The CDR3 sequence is CASSLGGERNTEAFF. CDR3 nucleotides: TGTGCCAGCAGTTTGGGGGGGGAGAGGAACACTGAAGCTTTCTTT.

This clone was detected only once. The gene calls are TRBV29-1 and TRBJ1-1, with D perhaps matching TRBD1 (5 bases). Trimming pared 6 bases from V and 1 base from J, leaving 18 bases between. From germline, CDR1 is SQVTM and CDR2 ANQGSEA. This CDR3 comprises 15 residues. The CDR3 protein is CSVSGTPRGNTEAFF. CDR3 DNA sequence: TGCAGCGTATCCGGGACTCCGAGAGGGAACACTGAAGCTTTCTTT.

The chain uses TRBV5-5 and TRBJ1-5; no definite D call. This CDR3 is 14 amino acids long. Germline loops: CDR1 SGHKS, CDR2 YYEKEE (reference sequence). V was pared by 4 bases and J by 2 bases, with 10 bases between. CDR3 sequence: CASSVDLRNQPQHF. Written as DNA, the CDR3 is TGTGCCAGCAGCGTGGACCTTCGCAATCAGCCCCAGCATTTT.

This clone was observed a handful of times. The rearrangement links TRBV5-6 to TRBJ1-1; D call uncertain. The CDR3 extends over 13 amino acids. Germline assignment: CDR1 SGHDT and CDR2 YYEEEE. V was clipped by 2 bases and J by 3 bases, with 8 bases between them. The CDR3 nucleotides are TGTGCCAGCAGCTTTGGATCCGACACTGAAGCTTTCTTT. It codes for CASSFGSDTEAFF.

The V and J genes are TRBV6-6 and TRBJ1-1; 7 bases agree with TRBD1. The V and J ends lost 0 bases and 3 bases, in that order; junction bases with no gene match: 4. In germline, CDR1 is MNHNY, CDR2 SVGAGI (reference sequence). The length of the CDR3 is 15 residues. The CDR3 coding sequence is TGTGCCAGCAGTTACTCGGCAGGGGGGGACACTGAAGCTTTCTTT. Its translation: CASSYSAGGDTEAFF.

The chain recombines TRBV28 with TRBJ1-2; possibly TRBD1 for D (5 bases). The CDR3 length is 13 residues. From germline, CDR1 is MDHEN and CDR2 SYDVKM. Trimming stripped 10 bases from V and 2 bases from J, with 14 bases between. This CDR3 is CATRGASNYGYTF. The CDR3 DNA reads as TGTGCCACCCGAGGGGCTTCAAACTATGGCTACACCTTC.

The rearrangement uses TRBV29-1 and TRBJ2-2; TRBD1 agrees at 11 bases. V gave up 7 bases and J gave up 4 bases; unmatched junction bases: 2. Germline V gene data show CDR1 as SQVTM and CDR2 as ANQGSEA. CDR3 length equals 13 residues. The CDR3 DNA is TGCAGCGCGGACAGGGGGCCCACCGGGGAGCTGTTTTTT. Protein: CSADRGPTGELFF.

The CDR3 here is CASSVLKYREGTNTEAFF. The CDR3 DNA follows: TGTGCCAGCAGCGTTCTAAAGTATAGGGAAGGTACAAACACTGAAGCTTTCTTT. The rearrangement uses TRBV9 and TRBJ1-1; unclear D gene. V was pared by 2 bases and J by 2 bases, with 22 bases between. There are 18 residues in the CDR3. Germline values: CDR1 SGDLS, CDR2 YYNGEE.

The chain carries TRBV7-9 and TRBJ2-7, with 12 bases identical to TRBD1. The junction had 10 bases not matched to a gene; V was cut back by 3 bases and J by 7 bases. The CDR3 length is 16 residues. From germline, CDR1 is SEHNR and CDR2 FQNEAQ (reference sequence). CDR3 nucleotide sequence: TGTGCCAGCAGCTTGTTGACGGGACAGGGGGCTTTGGAGCAGTACTTC. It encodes CASSLLTGQGALEQYF.

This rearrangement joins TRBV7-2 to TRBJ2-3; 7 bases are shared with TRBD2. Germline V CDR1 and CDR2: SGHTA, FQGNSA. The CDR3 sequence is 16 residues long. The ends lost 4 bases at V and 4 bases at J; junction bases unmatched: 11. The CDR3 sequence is CASSYELTSSPDTQYF. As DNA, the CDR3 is TGTGCCAGCAGCTACGAGTTGACTAGCTCCCCAGATACGCAGTATTTT. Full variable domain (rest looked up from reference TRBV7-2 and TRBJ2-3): GAGVSQSPSNKVTEKGKDVELRCDPISGHTALYWYRQSLGQGLEFLIYFQGNSAPDKSGLPSDRFSAERTGGSVSTLTIQRTQQEDSAVYLCASSYELTSSPDTQYFGPGTRLTVL.

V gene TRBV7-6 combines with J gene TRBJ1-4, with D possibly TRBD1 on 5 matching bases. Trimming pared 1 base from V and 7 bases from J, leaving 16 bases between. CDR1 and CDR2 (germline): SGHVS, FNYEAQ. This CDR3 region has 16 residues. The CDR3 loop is CASSLGGGRVGEKLFF. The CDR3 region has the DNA TGTGCCAGCAGCTTAGGCGGTGGCAGGGTGGGTGAAAAACTGTTTTTT.

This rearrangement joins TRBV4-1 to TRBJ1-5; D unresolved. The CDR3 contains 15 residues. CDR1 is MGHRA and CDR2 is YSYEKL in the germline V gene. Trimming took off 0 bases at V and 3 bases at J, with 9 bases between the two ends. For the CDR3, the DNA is TGCGCCAGCAGCCAAGAAGAACAACTCAATCAGCCCCAGCATTTT. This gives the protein CASSQEEQLNQPQHF.

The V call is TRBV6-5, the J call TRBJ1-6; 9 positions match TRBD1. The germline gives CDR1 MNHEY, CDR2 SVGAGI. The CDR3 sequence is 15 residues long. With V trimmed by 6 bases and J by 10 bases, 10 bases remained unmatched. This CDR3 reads CASSSQGTGWSPLHF. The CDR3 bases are TGTGCCAGCAGCTCTCAGGGGACAGGGTGGTCACCCCTCCACTTT.

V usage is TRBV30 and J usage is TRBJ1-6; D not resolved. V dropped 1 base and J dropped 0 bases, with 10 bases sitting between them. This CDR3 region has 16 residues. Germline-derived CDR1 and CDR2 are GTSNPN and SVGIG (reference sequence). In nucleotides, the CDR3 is TGTGCCTGGAGTGGTATGGGGAGCTCCTATAATTCACCCCTCCACTTT. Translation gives CAWSGMGSSYNSPLHF. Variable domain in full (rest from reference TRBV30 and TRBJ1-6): SQTIHQWPATLVQPVGSPLSLECTVEGTSNPNLYWYRQAAGRGLQLLFYSVGIGQISSEVPQNLSASRPQDRQFILSSKKLLLSDSGFYLCAWSGMGSSYNSPLHFGNGTRLTVT.

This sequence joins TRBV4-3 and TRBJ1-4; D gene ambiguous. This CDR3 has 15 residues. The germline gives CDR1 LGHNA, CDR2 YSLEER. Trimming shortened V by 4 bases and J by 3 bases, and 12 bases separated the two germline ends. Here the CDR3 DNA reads TGCGCCAGCAGCCCCGAGGCTATGGCTAATGAAAAACTGTTTTTT. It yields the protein CASSPEAMANEKLFF.

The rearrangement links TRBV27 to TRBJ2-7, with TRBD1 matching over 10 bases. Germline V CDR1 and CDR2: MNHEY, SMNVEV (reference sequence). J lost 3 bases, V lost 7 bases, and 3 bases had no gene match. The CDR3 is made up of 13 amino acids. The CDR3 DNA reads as TGTGCCAGCACCCGGACAGGGGGCTACGAGCAGTACTTC. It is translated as CASTRTGGYEQYF.

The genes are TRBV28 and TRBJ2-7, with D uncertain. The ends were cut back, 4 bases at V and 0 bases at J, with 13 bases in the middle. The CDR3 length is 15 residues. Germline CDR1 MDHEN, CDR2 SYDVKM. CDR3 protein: CASSSVPPVSYEQYF. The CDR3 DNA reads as TGTGCCAGCAGTTCGGTGCCCCCGGTCTCCTACGAGCAGTACTTC.

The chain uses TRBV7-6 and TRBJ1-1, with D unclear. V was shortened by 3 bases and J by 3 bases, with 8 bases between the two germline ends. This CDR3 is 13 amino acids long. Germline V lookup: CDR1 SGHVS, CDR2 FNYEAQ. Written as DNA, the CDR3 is TGTGCCAGCAGCTTCGAGAGGGACACTGAAGCTTTCTTT. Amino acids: CASSFERDTEAFF.

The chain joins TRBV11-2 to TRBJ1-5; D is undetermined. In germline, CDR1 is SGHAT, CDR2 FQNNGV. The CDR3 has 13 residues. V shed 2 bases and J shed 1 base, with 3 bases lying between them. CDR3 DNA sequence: TGTGCCAGCAGCTTAAGGAGCAATCAGCCCCAGCATTTT. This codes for CASSLRSNQPQHF.

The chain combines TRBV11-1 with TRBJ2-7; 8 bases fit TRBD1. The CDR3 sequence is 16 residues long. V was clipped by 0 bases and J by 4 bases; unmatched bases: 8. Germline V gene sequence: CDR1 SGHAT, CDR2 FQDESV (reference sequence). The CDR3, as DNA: TGTGCCAGCAGCTTAGCTTTCGGGACAGGACGGTACGAGCAGTACTTC. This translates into CASSLAFGTGRYEQYF.

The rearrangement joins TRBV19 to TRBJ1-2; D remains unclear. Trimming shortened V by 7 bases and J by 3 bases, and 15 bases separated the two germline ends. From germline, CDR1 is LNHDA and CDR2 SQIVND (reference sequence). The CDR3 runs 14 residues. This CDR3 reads CASTDGGIYYGYTF. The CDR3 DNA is TGTGCCAGTACCGACGGCGGGATTTACTATGGCTACACCTTC.

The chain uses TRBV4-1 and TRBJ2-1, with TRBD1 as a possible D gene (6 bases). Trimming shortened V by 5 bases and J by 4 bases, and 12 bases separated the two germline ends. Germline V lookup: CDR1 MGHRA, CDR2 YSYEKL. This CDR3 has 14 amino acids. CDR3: CASSAPTGYNEQFF. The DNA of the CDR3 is TGCGCCAGCAGCGCCCCTACAGGGTACAATGAGCAGTTCTTC.

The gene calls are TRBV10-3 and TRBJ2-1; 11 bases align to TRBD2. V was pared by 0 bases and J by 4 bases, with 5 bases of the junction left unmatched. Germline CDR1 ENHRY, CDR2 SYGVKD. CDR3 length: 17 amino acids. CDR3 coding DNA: TGTGCCATCAGTGAGTCAATCACTAGCGGGGGTTACAATGAGCAGTTCTTC. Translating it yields CAISESITSGGYNEQFF.

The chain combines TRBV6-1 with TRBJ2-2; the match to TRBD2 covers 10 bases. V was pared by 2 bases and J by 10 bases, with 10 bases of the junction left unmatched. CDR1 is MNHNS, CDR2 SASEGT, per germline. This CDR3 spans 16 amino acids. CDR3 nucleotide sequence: TGTGCCAGCAGTGAAATGGCACTAGCGGGGACCTCGGAGCTGTTTTTT. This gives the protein CASSEMALAGTSELFF.